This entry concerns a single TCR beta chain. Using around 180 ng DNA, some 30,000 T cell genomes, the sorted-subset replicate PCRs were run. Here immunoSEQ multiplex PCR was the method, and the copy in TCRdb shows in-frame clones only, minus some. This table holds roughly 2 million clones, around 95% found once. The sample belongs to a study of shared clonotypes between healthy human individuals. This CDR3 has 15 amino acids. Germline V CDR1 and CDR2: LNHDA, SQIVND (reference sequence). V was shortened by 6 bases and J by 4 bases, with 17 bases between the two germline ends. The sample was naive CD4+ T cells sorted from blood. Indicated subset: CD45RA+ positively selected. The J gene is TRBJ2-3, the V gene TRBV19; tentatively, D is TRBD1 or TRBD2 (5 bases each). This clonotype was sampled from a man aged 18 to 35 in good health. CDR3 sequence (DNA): TGTGCCAGTAGCATAAATCGGATGGGGGCAGATACGCAGTATTTT. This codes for CASSINRMGADTQYF.